A single sample is the source of the 22 T cell receptor beta chains below, sequenced in a study of blood T cell repertoires in COVID-19 (dated by TCRdb to the early 2020s). Receptors were amplified or captured by the immunoSEQ multiplex PCR assay. TCRdb mirrors the immuneACCESS table, restricted to in-frame sequences. Some clones are absent from its copies; in checked studies, under half trace to an unresolved V gene, and the reason for the others is unknown. The sample has roughly 57,000 clones on record, 80% to 90% of them singletons. Clones ranked in the top ten supply approximately 6.5% of the sample. The sample comprised peripheral blood. Source of these receptors: a woman aged 55-70 years with COVID-19, enrolled during active disease.

The chain employs TRBV30 and TRBJ1-4, with D possibly matching TRBD1 (6 bases). V was trimmed by 6 bases and J by 7 bases, leaving 18 bases between them. The CDR3 is made up of 14 amino acids. Germline lookup yields CDR1 GTSNPN and CDR2 SVGIG (reference sequence). The CDR3 DNA sequence: TGTGCCTGTCAAGGACAGAGAAGAGGTGAAAAACTGTTTTTT. The encoded protein is CACQGQRRGEKLFF.

Here the CDR3 DNA reads TGTGCCTGGAGCGTTCCGGGAATGGGCAACGAGCAGTACTTC. Residues: CAWSVPGMGNEQYF. The chain links TRBV30 to TRBJ2-7; tentatively, D is TRBD2 (5 bases). This CDR3 has 14 residues. V shed 3 bases and J shed 5 bases, with 17 bases lying between them. Looked up from germline, CDR1 is GTSNPN and CDR2 is SVGIG (reference sequence).

V and J are TRBV4-1 and TRBJ1-6, with 11 bases fitting TRBD1. CDR1 MGHRA and CDR2 YSYEKL come from the germline V gene. With V trimmed by 4 bases and J by 6 bases, 2 bases remained unmatched. The CDR3 is 15 amino acids. The CDR3 nucleotides are TGCGCCAGCAGCCGAGGGACAGGGGGTAATTCACCCCTCCACTTT. This sequence encodes CASSRGTGGNSPLHF.

CDR3 amino acids: CASSLRTGGSSYNSPLHF. In DNA form, the CDR3 reads TGTGCCAGCAGCTTAAGGACAGGGGGAAGCTCCTATAATTCACCCCTCCACTTT. The gene calls are TRBV11-2 and TRBJ1-6, with 10 bases fitting TRBD1. Germline V gene sequence: CDR1 SGHAT, CDR2 FQNNGV. This CDR3 has 18 amino acids. With V trimmed by 2 bases and J by 0 bases, 4 bases remained unmatched.

This chain connects TRBV29-1 to TRBJ2-5, with 7 bases identical to TRBD2. Trimming cost V 5 bases and J 2 bases; bases outside gene matches: 2. The CDR3 sequence is 12 residues long. The germline CDR1 and CDR2 sequences are SQVTM and ANQGSEA. In DNA form, the CDR3 reads TGCAGCGTTAGAGCGGGACAAGAGACCCAGTACTTC. Residues: CSVRAGQETQYF.

The J gene is TRBJ1-1, the V gene TRBV18, with D maybe TRBD1 (6 bases). Germline V lookup: CDR1 KGHSH, CDR2 LQKENI. V was clipped by 5 bases and J by 2 bases, with 24 bases between them. The CDR3 sequence is 18 residues long. The CDR3 region is CASSSLPFGTPTNTEAFF. In DNA, the CDR3 is TGTGCCAGCTCATCTTTGCCCTTTGGGACACCTACTAACACTGAAGCTTTCTTT.

V gene TRBV7-2 combines with J gene TRBJ2-2; the match to TRBD2 covers 10 bases. Germline loops: CDR1 SGHTA, CDR2 FQGNSA. V dropped 1 base and J dropped 6; count of bases not matched to a gene: 5. This CDR3 comprises 16 residues. CDR3 sequence reads: CASSLDLAGVSGELFF. DNA for the CDR3: TGTGCCAGCAGCTTAGATCTAGCGGGAGTATCCGGGGAGCTGTTTTTT.

The chain employs TRBV19 and TRBJ1-2; a weak D match, TRBD1 (5 bases). The CDR3 has 14 residues. Between the trimmed V and J ends, which lost 3 bases and 2 bases, there was a span of 10 bases. Per germline, CDR1 LNHDA and CDR2 SQIVND (reference sequence). Here the CDR3 reads CASSIRVQNYGYTF. The CDR3 coding sequence is TGTGCCAGTAGTATCAGGGTTCAGAACTATGGCTACACCTTC.

The V and J genes are TRBV19 and TRBJ1-1; TRBD1 is a possible D gene (5 bases). The CDR3 runs 15 residues. V gave up 3 bases and J gave up 3 bases, with 14 bases separating them. Germline CDR1 reads LNHDA; CDR2 reads SQIVND (reference sequence). The CDR3 here is CASSIDGGKYTEAFF. The CDR3 DNA is TGTGCCAGTAGTATTGACGGGGGGAAGTACACTGAAGCTTTCTTT.

There are a few counts of this clone. V usage is TRBV5-4 and J usage is TRBJ1-2, with D unresolved. Looked up from germline, CDR1 is SGHNT and CDR2 is YYREEE (reference sequence). V lost 0 bases and J 3 bases, leaving 6 bases between the germline ends. The CDR3 is 13 amino acids. The CDR3 DNA sequence: TGTGCCAGCAGCTTGGTTCTAGACTATGGCTACACCTTC. Protein product: CASSLVLDYGYTF.

The chain has TRBV6-5 and TRBJ2-1; 8 nucleotides align to TRBD1. Germline assignment: CDR1 MNHEY and CDR2 SVGAGI. There are 14 residues in the CDR3. V lost 6 bases to trimming and J lost 4 bases; unmatched junction nucleotides: 5. CDR3 in DNA: TGTGCCAGCAGGCACCGGACAGGGTACAATGAGCAGTTCTTC. Protein product: CASRHRTGYNEQFF.

The V and J genes are TRBV30 and TRBJ1-1; D unclear. This CDR3 has 15 amino acids. The germline V gene encodes CDR1 GTSNPN and CDR2 SVGIG (reference sequence). Trimming removed 5 bases at V and 4 bases at J, with 20 bases between. In nucleotides, the CDR3 is TGTGCCTGGGCCCCACTTAGTAGCGGAGCCACTGAAGCTTTCTTT. Translated, it gives CAWAPLSSGATEAFF.

The rearrangement joins TRBV6-5 to TRBJ2-7, with 8 bases that match TRBD1. The CDR3 consists of 13 residues. From germline, CDR1 is MNHEY and CDR2 SVGAGI. V lost 2 bases and J lost 4; bases outside the gene matches: 1. CDR3 loop: CASSYHRGYEQYF. The CDR3 nucleotides are TGTGCCAGCAGTTACCACAGGGGGTACGAGCAGTACTTC.

The V and J genes are TRBV5-4 and TRBJ1-1, with D unresolved. The CDR3 has 16 residues. The germline CDR1 and CDR2 sequences are SGHNT and YYREEE (reference sequence). V gave up 0 bases and J gave up 0 bases, with 12 bases separating them. CDR3 loop: CASSLVAGGMNTEAFF. CDR3 DNA sequence: TGTGCCAGCAGCTTGGTAGCGGGTGGAATGAACACTGAAGCTTTCTTT.

J is TRBJ2-5 and V is TRBV4-2; a weak D match, TRBD1 (6 bases). Germline values: CDR1 LGHNA, CDR2 YNFKEQ. V dropped 4 bases and J dropped 5 bases, with 17 bases sitting between them. The CDR3 has 15 residues. This CDR3 reads CASSRTTGTLETQYF. The CDR3 nucleotides are TGTGCCAGCAGCCGGACCACCGGGACACTGGAGACCCAGTACTTC.

The chain joins TRBV2 to TRBJ2-3; no definite D call. This CDR3 contains 11 residues. Per the germline V gene, CDR1 is SNHLY and CDR2 is FYNNEI. V was clipped by 4 bases and J by 6 bases, with 5 bases between them. The CDR3 spells CASSVLDTQYF. CDR3 DNA: TGTGCCAGCAGTGTCCTGGATACGCAGTATTTT.

This chain uses TRBV4-1 with TRBJ2-1; D is possibly TRBD1 (5 bases). Trimming removed 5 bases from V and 3 bases from J, with 8 bases in between. This CDR3 is 13 amino acids long. Germline CDR1 and CDR2: MGHRA and YSYEKL. In DNA, the CDR3 is TGCGCCAGCAGCAAGACAGACTACAATGAGCAGTTCTTC. This gives the protein CASSKTDYNEQFF.

The chain employs TRBV4-1 and TRBJ1-1, with 7 nucleotides matching TRBD1. Per germline, CDR1 MGHRA and CDR2 YSYEKL. V lost 4 bases to trimming and J lost 1 base; unmatched junction nucleotides: 6. This CDR3 is 15 amino acids long. CDR3 coding DNA: TGCGCCAGCAGCCGCCAACGACAGGGGAACACTGAAGCTTTCTTT. Its translation: CASSRQRQGNTEAFF.

CDR3 amino acids: CASTWTVNSPLHF. For the CDR3, the DNA is TGTGCCAGCACCTGGACAGTAAATTCACCCCTCCACTTT. V and J are TRBV12-3 or TRBV12-4 and TRBJ1-6, with a weak D call TRBD1 (6 bases). The CDR3 totals 13 residues. V gave up 7 bases and J gave up 7 bases, with 11 bases separating them.

The chain employs TRBV11-2 and TRBJ2-2; a weak D match, TRBD1 (5 bases). This CDR3 has 15 amino acids. Germline V gene sequence: CDR1 SGHAT, CDR2 FQNNGV. With 0 bases removed from V and 1 base from J, the gap between germline ends came to 6 bases. The CDR3 sequence: CASSLDRGNTGELFF. The DNA of the CDR3 is TGTGCCAGCAGCTTAGATAGGGGGAACACCGGGGAGCTGTTTTTT. Looking up the rest from reference TRBV11-2 and TRBJ2-2 gives the full variable domain: EAGVAQSPRYKIIEKRQSVAFWCNPISGHATLYWYQQILGQGPKLLIQFQNNGVVDDSQLPKDRFSAERLKGVDSTLKIQPAKLEDSAVYLCASSLDRGNTGELFFGEGSRLTVL.

This clone was detected once. The chain employs TRBV9 and TRBJ2-7, with TRBD2 identical over 10 bases. V was pared by 4 bases and J by 3 bases, with 7 bases of the junction left unmatched. Germline V lookup: CDR1 SGDLS, CDR2 YYNGEE. The CDR3 totals 15 residues. The CDR3 spells CASSPSTSGYYEQYF. CDR3 bases: TGTGCCAGCAGCCCGTCGACTAGCGGGTACTACGAGCAGTACTTC.

The rearrangement joins TRBV7-2 to TRBJ2-1, with a weak D call TRBD1 (5 bases). Trimming removed 1 base from V and 4 bases from J, with 14 bases in between. The V gene's germline CDR1 is SGHTA and CDR2 FQGNSA. CDR3 length equals 16 residues. The CDR3 sequence is CASSLVALRGYNEQFF. DNA of the CDR3: TGTGCCAGCAGCTTAGTGGCACTAAGGGGATACAATGAGCAGTTCTTC.